This T cell receptor (beta chain) was identified in a study of blood T cell repertoires in COVID-19. Across the study: Samples representing acute and convalescent COVID-19 were sourced from the United States, Italy and Spain. The analysed material was cDNA or gDNA that came from T cells, B-cell-depleted T cells, or PBMCs.

As handled by the study authors: For nucleated cells, counts were estimated from reference gene primer amplification. TCRdb's table, derived via immunoSEQ multiplex PCR, lists solely in-frame clones and lacks some. The DNA was the basis for D and trimming; V, J and clone size are from that table. This sample carries 300,000 to 400,000 clones, around 87% of them seen once, and the ten largest clones take roughly 8%. CDR1 MNHEY and CDR2 SVGEGT come from the germline V gene. V was clipped by 5 bases and J by 7 bases, with 9 bases between them. This CDR3 is built from 12 residues. The sample consisted of peripheral blood. This chain connects TRBV6-2 or TRBV6-3 to TRBJ2-1; D gene ambiguous. This TCR was recovered from a woman aged 50 to 60 who had recovered from COVID-19. The CDR3 nucleotides are TGTGCCAGCAGTCTAGTGCTAAATGAGCAGTTCTTC. Its translation: CASSLVLNEQFF.